The 32 T cell receptor beta chains reported below all come from one sample, sequenced in a study of blood T cell repertoires in COVID-19. TCRdb keeps only in-frame clones here, not all; method: immunoSEQ multiplex PCR. The table lists 200,000 to 250,000 clones, 80% to 90% of them singletons. The sequenced material came from peripheral blood. All receptors derive from a man in his forties or fifties who had recovered from COVID-19.

CDR3 coding DNA: TGTGCCAGCAGCTTAAGTGGCGGAAATTACTACGAGCAGTACTTC. Translated: CASSLSGGNYYEQYF. This rearrangement joins TRBV11-2 to TRBJ2-7; D is unclear. Trimming left V 2 bases short and J 3 bases short, with 14 bases between. CDR3 length equals 15 residues. The germline gives CDR1 SGHAT, CDR2 FQNNGV.

The V and J genes are TRBV7-8 and TRBJ2-2; D not resolved. The CDR3 extends over 14 amino acids. Germline V gives CDR1 SGHVS, CDR2 FQNEAQ. The V end was cut by 5 bases, the J end by 4 bases, with 11 bases between. The CDR3 here is CASSDKRITGELFF. As DNA, the CDR3 is TGTGCCAGCAGCGATAAGAGGATCACCGGGGAGCTGTTTTTT.

This clone was counted a single time. V usage is TRBV7-2 and J usage is TRBJ2-1, with 8 bases lining up with TRBD2. The V gene's germline CDR1 is SGHTA and CDR2 FQGNSA. CDR3 length: 16 amino acids. After removal of 4 bases from V and 2 bases from J, the junction contained 7 bases not matched to a gene. CDR3 in amino acids: CASSSSTSGTYNEQFF. CDR3 nucleotide sequence: TGTGCCAGCAGCTCCAGTACTAGCGGAACCTACAATGAGCAGTTCTTC.

The rearrangement joins TRBV7-8 to TRBJ2-1, with 10 bases aligning to TRBD2. This CDR3 has 20 amino acids. V was pared by 0 bases and J by 0 bases, with 11 bases of the junction left unmatched. Per the germline V gene, CDR1 is SGHVS and CDR2 is FQNEAQ. The CDR3 coding sequence is TGTGCCAGCAGCTTAGCAGTTTCGGGACTAGCGAGACACTCCTACAATGAGCAGTTCTTC. It translates to CASSLAVSGLARHSYNEQFF.

The V call is TRBV24-1, the J call TRBJ1-2, with D perhaps matching TRBD1 (6 bases). Germline CDR1 is KGHDR and CDR2 is SFDVKD. The CDR3 is made up of 13 amino acids. V was pared by 5 bases and J by 6 bases, with 12 bases between. The CDR3 bases are TGTGCCACCAGTGCTACACAGGGAAATGGCTACACCTTC. This encodes CATSATQGNGYTF.

The chain is built from TRBV28 and TRBJ1-2; tentative D call: TRBD1 (6 bases). The CDR3 has 15 amino acids. Germline-derived CDR1 and CDR2 are MDHEN and SYDVKM. The V end lost 6 bases, the J end lost 0 bases, and 14 bases lay between the germline ends. As DNA, the CDR3 is TGTGCCAGCAGCTTGACAGGCAGACCTAACTATGGCTACACCTTC. Translating it yields CASSLTGRPNYGYTF.

This clone was detected only a few times. V gene TRBV7-9 combines with J gene TRBJ2-2; D is uncertain. Germline V gene sequence: CDR1 SEHNR, CDR2 FQNEAQ (reference sequence). Trimming pared 1 base from V and 8 bases from J, leaving 5 bases between. The CDR3 contains 12 residues. The CDR3 region is CASSLGEGELFF. The CDR3 DNA reads TGTGCCAGCAGCTTAGGCGAGGGGGAGCTGTTTTTT. Combining the CDR3 with reference TRBV7-9 and TRBJ2-2 gives the whole variable domain DTGVSQNPRHKITKRGQNVTFRCDPISEHNRLYWYRQTLGQGPEFLTYFQNEAQLEKSRLLSDRFSAERPKGSFSTLEIQRTEQGDSAMYLCASSLGEGELFFGEGSRLTVL.

The sample holds a few counts of this clone. The V call is TRBV11-2, the J call TRBJ2-7; 7 nucleotides agree with TRBD2. The CDR3 is 13 amino acids. Germline V lookup: CDR1 SGHAT, CDR2 FQNNGV. Unmatched junction bases numbered 7, after V lost 3 bases and J lost 8 bases. CDR3 in amino acids: CASSFGGGDKQYF. The CDR3 coding sequence is TGTGCCAGCAGCTTTGGCGGGGGTGACAAGCAGTACTTC. The whole variable domain, filled in from reference TRBV11-2 and TRBJ2-7, reads EAGVAQSPRYKIIEKRQSVAFWCNPISGHATLYWYQQILGQGPKLLIQFQNNGVVDDSQLPKDRFSAERLKGVDSTLKIQPAKLEDSAVYLCASSFGGGDKQYFGPGTRLTVT.

The chain couples TRBV23-1 to TRBJ2-5; 9 nucleotides match TRBD1. TRBV23-1 is placed among ORFs of uncertain function. V trimming: 4 bases; J trimming: 2 bases; junction bases outside the gene matches: 11. This CDR3 has 17 amino acids. The CDR3 reads CASSRPGQGPGQETQYF. CDR3 DNA sequence: TGCGCCAGCAGTCGCCCGGGACAGGGCCCTGGACAAGAGACCCAGTACTTC.

The chain employs TRBV27 and TRBJ2-7; D gene ambiguous. CDR3 length equals 13 residues. Trimming took off 2 bases at V and 4 bases at J, with 9 bases between the two ends. Looked up from germline, CDR1 is MNHEY and CDR2 is SMNVEV (reference sequence). CDR3 loop: CASSLRHLYEQYF. The CDR3, as DNA: TGTGCCAGCAGTTTACGACACCTATACGAGCAGTACTTC.

This chain joins TRBV6-6 and TRBJ2-5; 9 nucleotides agree with TRBD1. The CDR3 has 14 amino acids. With 5 bases clipped from V and 4 bases from J, the junction kept 5 bases outside the gene matches. The germline V gene encodes CDR1 MNHNY and CDR2 SVGAGI (reference sequence). CDR3 sequence (DNA): TGTGCCAGCAGTACAGGACAGGGGAGAGAGACCCAGTACTTC. Protein sequence: CASSTGQGRETQYF.

The chain couples TRBV6-5 to TRBJ1-5; D perhaps matches TRBD1 (6 bases). The V and J ends lost 5 bases and 1 base respectively, with 12 bases between them. The germline CDR1 and CDR2 sequences are MNHEY and SVGAGI. CDR3 size: 15 residues. The CDR3 sequence is CASSHRESSNQPQHF. The DNA for the CDR3 is TGTGCCAGCAGTCACAGGGAATCGAGCAATCAGCCCCAGCATTTT.

This rearrangement joins TRBV9 to TRBJ1-1; weak D call: TRBD1 (6 bases). V lost 3 bases to trimming and J lost 4 bases, with 16 bases between them. Per germline, CDR1 SGDLS and CDR2 YYNGEE. The CDR3 contains 15 residues. The DNA of the CDR3 is TGTGCCAGCAGCGCGCTGACAGGTCGAACCACTGAAGCTTTCTTT. Translating it yields CASSALTGRTTEAFF.

V usage is TRBV28 and J usage is TRBJ2-7; no clear D. The V end was cut by 6 bases, the J end by 0 bases, with 9 bases between. CDR1 MDHEN and CDR2 SYDVKM come from the germline V gene. There are 13 residues in the CDR3. The CDR3 DNA reads TGTGCCAGCAGGGCGGCGGACTCCTACGAGCAGTACTTC. As protein: CASRAADSYEQYF.

This clone has only a few counts. The V call is TRBV5-1, the J call TRBJ2-2, with D maybe TRBD2 (6 bases). V lost 0 bases to trimming and J lost 5 bases, with 17 bases between them. Germline V lookup: CDR1 SGHRS, CDR2 YFSETQ. There are 17 residues in the CDR3. CDR3: CASSLAAGSAGTGELFF. The CDR3 nucleotides are TGCGCCAGCAGCTTGGCCGCGGGGTCCGCAGGAACCGGGGAGCTGTTTTTT. Full variable domain (rest looked up from reference TRBV5-1 and TRBJ2-2): KAGVTQTPRYLIKTRGQQVTLSCSPISGHRSVSWYQQTPGQGLQFLFEYFSETQRNKGNFPGRFSGRQFSNSRSEMNVSTLELGDSALYLCASSLAAGSAGTGELFFGEGSRLTVL.

The V call is TRBV19, the J call TRBJ2-2, with D unresolved. The germline CDR1 and CDR2 sequences are LNHDA and SQIVND (reference sequence). V shed 1 base and J shed 4 bases, with 7 bases lying between them. The CDR3 totals 14 residues. For the CDR3, the DNA is TGTGCCAGTAGTATAGGGCTTCTCACCGGGGAGCTGTTTTTT. Translated: CASSIGLLTGELFF.

The chain carries TRBV3-1 (or the pseudogene TRBV3-2) and TRBJ1-2; D might be TRBD1 (6 bases). This CDR3 is built from 14 residues. In germline, CDR1 is LGHDT, CDR2 YNNKEL (reference sequence). Trimming pared 0 bases from V and 4 bases from J, leaving 9 bases between. The CDR3 is CASSQETGAYGYTF. DNA of the CDR3: TGTGCCAGCAGCCAAGAGACAGGAGCCTATGGCTACACCTTC.

The V and J genes are TRBV5-1 and TRBJ2-7, with 8 bases identical to TRBD2. The CDR3 runs to 13 residues. The trim removed 3 bases at V and 3 bases at J, leaving 2 bases unmatched. The germline CDR1 and CDR2 sequences are SGHRS and YFSETQ. Here the CDR3 reads CASSYGTSYEQYF. The DNA of the CDR3 is TGCGCCAGCAGCTATGGGACTAGCTACGAGCAGTACTTC. The full variable domain, rest sourced from reference TRBV5-1 and TRBJ2-7, is KAGVTQTPRYLIKTRGQQVTLSCSPISGHRSVSWYQQTPGQGLQFLFEYFSETQRNKGNFPGRFSGRQFSNSRSEMNVSTLELGDSALYLCASSYGTSYEQYFGPGTRLTVT.

The chain has TRBV30 and TRBJ1-5; D is unresolved. From germline, CDR1 is GTSNPN and CDR2 SVGIG (reference sequence). The CDR3 covers 13 residues. Trimming removed 1 base at V and 11 bases at J, with 15 bases between. The CDR3 DNA sequence: TGTGCCTGGAGTGCAGACACGCTCGGGACCCAGCATTTT. Residues: CAWSADTLGTQHF.

The chain joins TRBV29-1 to TRBJ2-3; tentative D call: TRBD1 (6 bases). Per the germline V gene, CDR1 is SQVTM and CDR2 is ANQGSEA. Trimming shortened V by 6 bases and J by 2 bases, and 12 bases separated the two germline ends. The CDR3 has 13 residues. CDR3 bases: TGCAGCGTAACAGACAGGACCACAGATACGCAGTATTTT. Translated: CSVTDRTTDTQYF.

This chain links TRBV9 with TRBJ1-2; D remains ambiguous. Germline V gene lookup returns CDR1 SGDLS and CDR2 YYNGEE. The CDR3 covers 12 residues. The V end was cut by 3 bases, the J end by 5 bases, with 8 bases between. In nucleotides, the CDR3 is TGTGCCAGCAGCGCCCAGATTTATGGCTACACCTTC. Amino acids: CASSAQIYGYTF.

The J gene is TRBJ2-5, the V gene TRBV19; 10 bases match TRBD1. Looked up from germline, CDR1 is LNHDA and CDR2 is SQIVND (reference sequence). V dropped 6 bases and J dropped 5; count of bases not matched to a gene: 12. The CDR3 covers 16 residues. The CDR3 coding sequence is TGTGCCAGTAGACGGAGCGACAGGGGGCTCATGGAGACCCAGTACTTC. Translation: CASRRSDRGLMETQYF.

The chain carries TRBV3-1 (or the pseudogene TRBV3-2) and TRBJ2-3, with D perhaps matching TRBD1 (5 bases). Germline CDR1 reads LGHDT; CDR2 reads YNNKEL (reference sequence). The V and J ends lost 3 bases and 5 bases respectively, with 12 bases between them. The CDR3 contains 14 residues. The CDR3 DNA is TGTGCCAGCAGCCAGAAGGGGTCGGGAGATACGCAGTATTTT. Protein sequence: CASSQKGSGDTQYF.

The chain combines TRBV10-1 with TRBJ1-5; D is unresolved. The germline V and J ends were trimmed by 6 bases and 5 bases, with 11 bases remaining between them. The CDR3 loop spans 13 amino acids. CDR1 WNHNN and CDR2 SYGVQD come from the germline V gene (reference sequence). CDR3 DNA sequence: TGCGCCAGCAGCGAAAGGCGGGATCAGCCCCAGCATTTT. Encoded protein: CASSERRDQPQHF.

Turning to this clone: A read error may produce the germline difference seen at one junction end. V and J are TRBV28 and TRBJ1-1, with a weak D call TRBD1 (5 bases). CDR1 is MDHEN, CDR2 SYDVKM, per germline. The CDR3 totals 12 residues. The CDR3 DNA follows: TGTGCCAGCAGTTTATTAGGGACTGAAGTTTTCTTT. This gives the protein CASSLLGTEVFF.

The CDR3 loop is CASSLDSKGELFF. The CDR3 region has the DNA TGTGCCAGCAGCTTAGACTCTAAAGGGGAGCTGTTTTTT. The chain combines TRBV11-3 with TRBJ2-2; D call uncertain. Looked up from germline, CDR1 is SGHNT and CDR2 is YENEEA. This CDR3 is 13 amino acids long. V lost 0 bases and J lost 8, with 7 bases in between.

V gene TRBV30 combines with J gene TRBJ2-2; 10 bases match TRBD2. CDR3 size: 16 residues. Germline trimming cut 4 bases from V and 8 bases from J; bases unmatched to any gene: 13. Germline loops: CDR1 GTSNPN, CDR2 SVGIG (reference sequence). CDR3 amino acids: CAWNSGASGSRGELFF. CDR3 DNA: TGTGCCTGGAACAGCGGCGCTAGCGGGAGTAGGGGGGAGCTGTTTTTT.

The rearrangement links TRBV11-3 to TRBJ2-4, with D possibly being TRBD1 (5 bases). Trimming took 1 base from V and 9 from J, leaving 10 bases between them. The CDR3 has 13 amino acids. Per the germline V gene, CDR1 is SGHNT and CDR2 is YENEEA. CDR3 in DNA: TGTGCCAGCAGCTTAGGCAGGGTCGGCATTCAGTACTTC. It translates to CASSLGRVGIQYF.

V gene TRBV2 combines with J gene TRBJ2-3; 8 bases agree with TRBD2. The V gene end was trimmed by 4 bases and the J gene end by 0 bases; junction bases not matched to a gene: 0. The CDR3 length is 14 residues. Germline CDR1 and CDR2: SNHLY and FYNNEI. The DNA for the CDR3 is TGTGCCAGCAGTGCTAGCGGGAGCACAGATACGCAGTATTTT. Translation gives CASSASGSTDTQYF.

The chain employs TRBV6-1 and TRBJ1-5; D unclear. There are 13 residues in the CDR3. Between the trimmed V and J ends, which lost 2 bases and 7 bases, there was a span of 9 bases. The germline V gene has CDR1 MNHNS and CDR2 SASEGT. This chain's CDR3 is CASSEITAQPQHF. DNA for the CDR3: TGTGCCAGCAGTGAAATAACAGCCCAGCCCCAGCATTTT.

The V and J genes are TRBV3-1 (or the pseudogene TRBV3-2) and TRBJ2-7; 12 bases are a match to TRBD2. Germline CDR1 LGHDT, CDR2 YNNKEL (reference sequence). The CDR3 sequence is 18 residues long. Trimming at V came to 0 bases and at J to 7 bases, leaving 13 bases not matched to a gene. The CDR3 loop is CASSQDRLAGGPVGEQYF. CDR3 coding DNA: TGTGCCAGCAGCCAAGATCGCCTAGCGGGAGGGCCGGTGGGAGAGCAGTACTTC.

The CDR3 DNA follows: TGTGCCAGCTCAGTAACCGGGACAGGGAACACCGGGGAGCTGTTTTTT. This sequence encodes CASSVTGTGNTGELFF. The chain links TRBV18 to TRBJ2-2, with 8 bases aligning to TRBD1. The CDR3 sequence is 16 residues long. The germline V gene encodes CDR1 KGHSH and CDR2 LQKENI. V lost 5 bases and J lost 1; bases outside the gene matches: 6.